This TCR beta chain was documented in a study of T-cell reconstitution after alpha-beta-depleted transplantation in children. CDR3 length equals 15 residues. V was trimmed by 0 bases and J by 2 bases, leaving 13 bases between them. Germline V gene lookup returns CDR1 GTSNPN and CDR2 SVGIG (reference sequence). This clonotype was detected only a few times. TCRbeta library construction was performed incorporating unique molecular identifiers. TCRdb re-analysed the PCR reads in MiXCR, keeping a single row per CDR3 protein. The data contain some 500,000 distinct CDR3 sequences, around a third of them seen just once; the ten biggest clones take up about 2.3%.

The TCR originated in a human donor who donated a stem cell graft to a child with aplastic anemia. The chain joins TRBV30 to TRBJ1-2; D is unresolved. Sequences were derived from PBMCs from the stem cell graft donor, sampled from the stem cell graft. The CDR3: CAWSVGSPSNYGYTF. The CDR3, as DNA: TGTGCCTGGAGTGTTGGCTCCCCCAGCAACTATGGCTACACCTTC.